This T cell receptor (beta chain) was sequenced during a study of blood T cell repertoires in COVID-19. Study background: Samples of COVID-19 (acute and convalescent) were obtained from the United States, Italy and Spain.

The J segment lost 0 bases and the V segment lost 1 base, leaving 2 bases of the junction unmatched. Germline CDR1 SEHNR, CDR2 FQNEAQ (reference sequence). The CDR3 is 15 residues long. The repertoire was sequenced with immunoSEQ multiplex PCR; TCRdb's copy has only in-frame clones and lacks some. The table has about 69,000 clones, around 90% seen once. The TCR was taken from a man between 45 and 60 years old with acute or convalescent COVID-19. The V and J genes are TRBV7-9 and TRBJ2-7; 8 bases align to TRBD2. The sequenced sample consisted of peripheral blood. The CDR3 nucleotides read TGTGCCAGCAGCTTAGGGAGCGGGAGCTCCTACGAGCAGTACTTC. Amino acid sequence: CASSLGSGSSYEQYF. The whole variable domain, filled in from reference TRBV7-9 and TRBJ2-7, reads DTGVSQNPRHKITKRGQNVTFRCDPISEHNRLYWYRQTLGQGPEFLTYFQNEAQLEKSRLLSDRFSAERPKGSFSTLEIQRTEQGDSAMYLCASSLGSGSSYEQYFGPGTRLTVT.